What follows are 23 T cell receptor beta chains derived from one specimen sequenced in a study of T cell responses to AZD1222 COVID-19 vaccine. Assay: immunoSEQ multiplex PCR; the TCRdb copy retains only in-frame clones and omits some. The data contain 150,000 or so clones, 82% of them singletons. The sequences come from peripheral blood, collected on day 0 of MenACWY control vaccination. These receptors all stem from an adult in good health.

This clone was detected a few times. The V call is TRBV29-1, the J call TRBJ2-2; possibly TRBD1 for D (6 bases). The CDR3 runs 15 residues. Germline V gene data show CDR1 as SQVTM and CDR2 as ANQGSEA. V lost 5 bases and J 5 bases, leaving 18 bases between the germline ends. The CDR3 nucleotides read TGCAGCGTTAGCGTCCCAGGGGCGGTAACCGGGGAGCTGTTTTTT. Encoded protein: CSVSVPGAVTGELFF.

The chain employs TRBV19 and TRBJ2-1; D is ambiguous. Trimming cost V 0 bases and J 0 bases, with 9 bases left between them. The germline CDR1 and CDR2 sequences are LNHDA and SQIVND (reference sequence). The CDR3 covers 16 residues. Here the CDR3 reads CASSIESRSSYNEQFF. In DNA, the CDR3 is TGTGCCAGTAGTATAGAATCTCGCAGCTCCTACAATGAGCAGTTCTTC. Full variable domain (missing parts from reference TRBV19 and TRBJ2-1): DGGITQSPKYLFRKEGQNVTLSCEQNLNHDAMYWYRQDPGQGLRLIYYSQIVNDFQKGDIAEGYSVSREKKESFPLTVTSAQKNPTAFYLCASSIESRSSYNEQFFGPGTRLTVL.

The CDR3 region has the DNA TGTGCCAGCAGTGACCGGGGGGCAATGGAAAAACTGTTTTTT. Translation gives CASSDRGAMEKLFF. The gene calls are TRBV2 and TRBJ1-4; tentatively, D is TRBD1 (6 bases). The CDR3 covers 14 residues. Per the germline V gene, CDR1 is SNHLY and CDR2 is FYNNEI. With 3 bases removed from V and 8 bases from J, the gap between germline ends came to 13 bases. The full variable domain, rest sourced from reference TRBV2 and TRBJ1-4, is EPEVTQTPSHQVTQMGQEVILRCVPISNHLYFYWYRQILGQKVEFLVSFYNNEISEKSEIFDDQFSVERPDGSNFTLKIRSTKLEDSAMYFCASSDRGAMEKLFFGSGTQLSVL.

This sequence joins TRBV15 and TRBJ1-1; perhaps TRBD1 as D (5 bases). The CDR3 consists of 19 residues. V was trimmed by 1 base and J by 1 base, leaving 22 bases between them. The V gene's germline CDR1 is LNHNV and CDR2 YYDKDF (reference sequence). CDR3 residues: CATSRGPDQGQPRNTEAFF. The CDR3 region has the DNA TGTGCCACCAGCAGAGGGCCTGACCAGGGCCAACCCAGGAACACTGAAGCTTTCTTT.

The rearrangement uses TRBV19 and TRBJ1-5, with TRBD1 identical over 9 bases. This CDR3 comprises 13 residues. CDR1 is LNHDA, CDR2 SQIVND, per germline (reference sequence). Trimming at V came to 10 bases and at J to 6 bases, leaving 7 bases not matched to a gene. The CDR3 sequence is CATRQGVAQPQHF. The CDR3, as DNA: TGTGCCACCAGACAGGGGGTCGCTCAGCCCCAGCATTTT.

CDR3 in amino acids: CASRAGGPGEQYV. The CDR3 region has the DNA TGTGCCAGCAGAGCGGGGGGGCCTGGCGAGCAGTACGTC. J is TRBJ2-7 and V is TRBV2; 10 nucleotides match TRBD2. This CDR3 has 13 residues. Germline CDR1 reads SNHLY; CDR2 reads FYNNEI. After removal of 6 bases from V and 6 bases from J, the junction contained 5 bases not matched to a gene.

This sequence joins TRBV7-2 and TRBJ2-1; 12 bases are shared with TRBD2. The CDR3 is 14 residues long. CDR1 and CDR2 (germline): SGHTA, FQGNSA. Losses at the gene ends were 3 bases for V and 7 bases for J; bases not matched to a gene: 1. DNA of the CDR3: TGTGCCAGCAGCTTCGGGACTAGCGGGAATGAGCAGTTCTTC. Translation gives CASSFGTSGNEQFF.

The genes are TRBV20-1 and TRBJ1-2; D unresolved. The germline V gene has CDR1 DFQATT and CDR2 SNEGSKA (reference sequence). The CDR3 sequence is 11 residues long. V dropped 4 bases and J dropped 7 bases, with 10 bases sitting between them. The CDR3 loop reads CSATDGSGYTF. The CDR3 DNA follows: TGCAGTGCTACGGATGGGAGTGGCTACACCTTC.

V and J are TRBV5-1 and TRBJ1-2, with D tentatively TRBD1 (5 bases). Germline lookup yields CDR1 SGHRS and CDR2 YFSETQ. The length of the CDR3 is 14 residues. V dropped 0 bases and J dropped 7 bases, with 13 bases sitting between them. Here the CDR3 reads CASSLAGPRSGYTF. In nucleotides, the CDR3 is TGCGCCAGCAGCTTGGCGGGACCACGGAGTGGCTACACCTTC.

The CDR3 DNA reads as TGTGCCAGCAGTCGCGGGGGAGTCGGGGAGCTGTTTTTT. Protein sequence: CASSRGGVGELFF. The V gene is TRBV6-2 or TRBV6-3, the J gene TRBJ2-2, with 7 bases lining up with TRBD2. Trimming at V came to 5 bases and at J to 7 bases, leaving 4 bases not matched to a gene. Per germline, CDR1 MNHEY and CDR2 SVGEGT. The CDR3 has 13 residues.

This rearrangement joins TRBV7-9 to TRBJ1-2; 9 nucleotides line up with TRBD1. CDR3 size: 12 residues. Germline CDR1 is SEHNR and CDR2 is FQNEAQ (reference sequence). V was clipped by 9 bases and J by 6 bases; unmatched bases: 5. CDR3 sequence reads: CASGTGPDGYTF. The CDR3 nucleotides are TGTGCCAGTGGGACAGGGCCCGATGGCTACACCTTC.

In its sample, this clone was seen once. The chain joins TRBV10-3 to TRBJ1-2; perhaps TRBD1 as D (6 bases). CDR1 and CDR2 (germline): ENHRY, SYGVKD. V shed 10 bases and J shed 7 bases, with 16 bases lying between them. CDR3 length equals 12 residues. In nucleotides, the CDR3 is TGTGCCACTAACAGGGATAATAGTGGCTACACCTTC. Protein: CATNRDNSGYTF.

The chain carries TRBV9 and TRBJ1-4; D call uncertain. CDR1 and CDR2 (germline): SGDLS, YYNGEE. The CDR3 length is 17 residues. V was clipped by 2 bases and J by 3 bases, with 17 bases between them. The CDR3 reads CASSVSPSRGANEKLFF. CDR3 DNA sequence: TGTGCCAGCAGCGTTTCTCCCTCACGGGGAGCTAATGAAAAACTGTTTTTT.

The table lists this clone with a few counts. The genes are TRBV6-5 and TRBJ1-2, with 9 bases matching TRBD1. Trimming at V came to 6 bases and at J to 4 bases, leaving 6 bases not matched to a gene. The V gene's germline CDR1 is MNHEY and CDR2 SVGAGI. This CDR3 region has 14 residues. In DNA, the CDR3 is TGTGCCAGCAGGGTTGAGACAGGGGGCTATGGCTACACCTTC. It translates to CASRVETGGYGYTF.

V usage is TRBV9 and J usage is TRBJ2-5; TRBD1 might be the D (6 bases). The CDR3 sequence is 16 residues long. V lost 2 bases, J lost 4 bases, and 18 bases lay in between. CDR1 is SGDLS, CDR2 YYNGEE, per germline. For the CDR3, the DNA is TGTGCCAGCAGCGTTTCGGGACACCGAGGGGGAGAGACCCAGTACTTC. Translated: CASSVSGHRGGETQYF.

This clone was recorded a few times. The CDR3: CASSPRSYRKGTDTQYF. CDR3 sequence (DNA): TGTGCCAGCAGTCCCCGCTCTTACAGAAAGGGGACAGATACGCAGTATTTT. The chain joins TRBV28 to TRBJ2-3; tentatively, D is TRBD1 (5 bases). V shed 5 bases and J shed 3 bases, with 21 bases lying between them. The CDR3 is 17 residues long. The V gene's germline CDR1 is MDHEN and CDR2 SYDVKM.

The rearrangement uses TRBV25-1 and TRBJ1-6, with D possibly matching TRBD1 (5 bases). This CDR3 is built from 15 residues. The germline V gene encodes CDR1 MGHDK and CDR2 SYGVNS. Trimming stripped 3 bases from V and 4 bases from J, with 10 bases between. CDR3 residues: CASSDPDNYNSPLHF. The DNA for the CDR3 is TGTGCCAGCAGTGATCCGGACAATTATAATTCACCCCTCCACTTT.

The V gene is TRBV29-1, the J gene TRBJ1-1, with 7 bases matching TRBD1. Looked up from germline, CDR1 is SQVTM and CDR2 is ANQGSEA. This CDR3 has 14 amino acids. Losses at the gene ends were 5 bases for V and 0 bases for J; bases not matched to a gene: 6. The CDR3 coding sequence is TGCAGCGTTCTGGGGGGACAGATGAACACTGAAGCTTTCTTT. This sequence encodes CSVLGGQMNTEAFF.

The rearrangement uses TRBV28 and TRBJ2-1; 10 bases align to TRBD1. Germline values: CDR1 MDHEN, CDR2 SYDVKM. Trimming took 3 bases from V and 8 from J; bases not matched to a gene: 10. There are 16 residues in the CDR3. As DNA, the CDR3 is TGTGCCAGCAGTTTGCGGGACAGGGGCCCTTCTTATGAGCAGTTCTTC. It specifies CASSLRDRGPSYEQFF.

This clone was counted between two and nine times. This chain connects TRBV2 to TRBJ1-2, with 9 nucleotides matching TRBD1. This CDR3 is 17 amino acids long. The V segment lost 4 bases and the J segment 1 base; nucleotides outside the gene matches: 10. Germline CDR1 SNHLY, CDR2 FYNNEI. The CDR3 nucleotides read TGTGCCAGCAGTGTGCCCGGACAGGGGTTGAGTAACTATGGCTACACCTTC. It yields the protein CASSVPGQGLSNYGYTF.

V and J are TRBV5-5 and TRBJ1-2, with 7 bases matching TRBD1. V lost 6 bases to trimming and J lost 4 bases; unmatched junction nucleotides: 12. The CDR3 length is 15 residues. Germline V lookup: CDR1 SGHKS, CDR2 YYEKEE (reference sequence). The CDR3 DNA follows: TGTGCCAGCATCCTCAGTCAGGACAGGCGCTATGGCTACACCTTC. Its translation: CASILSQDRRYGYTF.

CDR3 sequence (DNA): TGTGCCAGCGGGCGGGACAACCTCTATGGCTACACCTTC. Translating gives CASGRDNLYGYTF. The V call is TRBV2, the J call TRBJ1-2; D might be TRBD1 (6 bases). Germline V lookup: CDR1 SNHLY, CDR2 FYNNEI. This CDR3 spans 13 amino acids. V lost 8 bases and J lost 4, with 14 bases in between.

V is TRBV12-3 or TRBV12-4 and J is TRBJ2-7; D is perhaps TRBD1 (6 bases). V was shortened by 10 bases and J by 4 bases, with 11 bases between the two germline ends. This CDR3 comprises 11 residues. CDR3 nucleotide sequence: TGTGCCAATACAGGGTATTACGAGCAGTACTTC. As protein: CANTGYYEQYF.